This entry lists 4 T cell receptor beta chains sequenced from one sample in a study of CXCR3-negative and CXCR3-positive naive CD8 T cells. Libraries were UMI-labeled 5' RACE TRB cDNA. TCRdb reprocessed the 5' RACE reads and reports one entry per CDR3 protein, with no DNA. This sample lists 45,000 to 65,000 distinct CDR3 sequences; its ten largest clones have about 1.6%. Sequencing input: naive CXCR3- CD8+ T cells from blood. Subset of the sample: CD45RO-CCR7+CD27+CD95- naive CD8+ T cells lacking CXCR3 (TNR3-). Receptors originate from a human donor in good health. Some clones in this sample may be carry-over from other donors' samples.

This rearrangement joins TRBV7-9 to TRBJ2-1. Per the germline V gene, CDR1 is SEHNR and CDR2 is FQNEAQ (reference sequence). This CDR3 spans 14 amino acids. The chain's CDR3 is CASSSGDSNNEQFF. The full variable domain, with the rest looked up from reference TRBV7-9 and TRBJ2-1, is DTGVSQNPRHKITKRGQNVTFRCDPISEHNRLYWYRQTLGQGPEFLTYFQNEAQLEKSRLLSDRFSAERPKGSFSTLEIQRTEQGDSAMYLCASSSGDSNNEQFFGPGTRLTVL.

The rearrangement uses TRBV12-3 or TRBV12-4 and TRBJ2-3; the D call from TCRdb, TRBD1, cannot be confirmed without DNA. The CDR3 has 14 amino acids. CDR3 amino acids: CASSRTGYTDTQYF.

The V and J genes are TRBV12-3 or TRBV12-4 and TRBJ1-2. CDR3 length: 13 amino acids. CDR3 protein: CASSLGGDCGYTF.

Here the CDR3 reads CASSLVGLLSYEQYF. The rearrangement uses TRBV7-8 and TRBJ2-7; the D call from TCRdb, TRBD2, cannot be confirmed without DNA. Germline assignment: CDR1 SGHVS and CDR2 FQNEAQ. This CDR3 contains 15 residues.